This TCR beta chain came from a study of CDR3 diversity in severe acne (dated by TCRdb to the late 2010s). This clonotype was seen repeatedly, ten times or more. Its binding antigen is unknown. No quality values exist for individual bases; no much larger clone is one base distant. The CDR3 has 13 amino acids, counting the end cysteine and phenylalanine. Only the CDR3 part of the read is kept: 39 bases, read in frame from the first base. Looking up the germline V gene yields CDR1 SGHTA and CDR2 FQGTGA. The junction shows trimming of 5 bases on V and 10 bases on J, plus 17 bases between the germline ends. Libraries were made using PCR. TCRdb shows the sequencer as Illumina HiSeq 2000. TCRdb cleaned the public reads at Q25 with fastp, built clones with MiXCR and kept in-frame beta chains. A single entry per CDR3 protein holds the most common genes and DNA from its merged rows. Within this sample are tens of thousands of distinct CDR3 sequences, with around 53% of them counted one time only. The ten largest clones capture 13% to 15% of the sample.

The chain joins TRBV7-3 to TRBJ2-5, with TRBD1 tentatively as D gene (6 bases match). The sequence came from a male donor in good health, without acne. Material for sequencing was blood. The nucleotides are TGTGCCAGCAGCCCTGGACAGCAAAGGGACCAGTACTTC. Its amino acids are CASSPGQQRDQYF.